The 25 T cell receptor beta chains below all came from one sample that was sequenced in a study of cytomegalovirus exposure and HLA in healthy donors. The PCR was carried out with 60 Vbeta primers and 13 Jbeta primers. Measured with immunoSEQ multiplex PCR; TCRdb has only the in-frame clones, and not every one. The profile shows about 160,000 clones, 70% to 80% of them singletons. Specimen: PBMCs. These receptor sequences come from a man in his forties or fifties in good health and CMV-seropositive.

The chain combines TRBV2 with TRBJ1-3; a possible D gene is TRBD1 (5 bases). Germline CDR1 reads SNHLY; CDR2 reads FYNNEI. This CDR3 spans 20 amino acids. Trimming left V 8 bases short and J 3 bases short, with 32 bases between. Written as DNA, the CDR3 is TGTGCCAGCGGGGGGAGCGGGGCGAAACGATTAACCCAATATGGAAACACCATATATTTT. It is translated as CASGGSGAKRLTQYGNTIYF. Looking up the rest from reference TRBV2 and TRBJ1-3 gives the full variable domain: EPEVTQTPSHQVTQMGQEVILRCVPISNHLYFYWYRQILGQKVEFLVSFYNNEISEKSEIFDDQFSVERPDGSNFTLKIRSTKLEDSAMYFCASGGSGAKRLTQYGNTIYFGEGSWLTVV.

The rearrangement uses TRBV5-4 and TRBJ2-2; TRBD1 agrees at 9 bases. The CDR3 is 15 amino acids. The germline gives CDR1 SGHNT, CDR2 YYREEE (reference sequence). J was trimmed by 1 base and V by 4 bases; bases with no gene match: 2. CDR3 sequence: CASSPGQGNTGELFF. The DNA of the CDR3 is TGTGCCAGCAGCCCGGGACAGGGGAACACCGGGGAGCTGTTTTTT.

This chain links TRBV14 with TRBJ1-2; the D is unclear. Trimming took 2 bases from V and 2 from J, leaving 6 bases between them. Looked up from germline, CDR1 is SGHDN and CDR2 is FVKESK. This CDR3 has 13 amino acids. CDR3: CASSQTKNYGYTF. DNA for the CDR3: TGTGCCAGCAGCCAAACTAAGAACTATGGCTACACCTTC. Combining the CDR3 with reference TRBV14 and TRBJ1-2 gives the whole variable domain EAGVTQFPSHSVIEKGQTVTLRCDPISGHDNLYWYRRVMGKEIKFLLHFVKESKQDESGMPNNRFLAERTGGTYSTLKVQPAELEDSGVYFCASSQTKNYGYTFGSGTRLTVV.

This chain connects TRBV2 to TRBJ2-7; the match to TRBD2 covers 11 bases. The germline gives CDR1 SNHLY, CDR2 FYNNEI. Unmatched junction bases numbered 5, after V lost 7 bases and J lost 6 bases. CDR3 length: 13 residues. This CDR3 is CASTRTSGPEQYF. The DNA for the CDR3 is TGTGCCAGCACTAGGACTAGCGGGCCCGAGCAGTACTTC. Drawing the rest from reference TRBV2 and TRBJ2-7, the complete variable domain is EPEVTQTPSHQVTQMGQEVILRCVPISNHLYFYWYRQILGQKVEFLVSFYNNEISEKSEIFDDQFSVERPDGSNFTLKIRSTKLEDSAMYFCASTRTSGPEQYFGPGTRLTVT.

The chain has TRBV27 and TRBJ1-1; possible D gene TRBD1, 5 bases. Trimming left V 5 bases short and J 5 bases short, with 15 bases between. This CDR3 region has 14 residues. Germline V gives CDR1 MNHEY, CDR2 SMNVEV (reference sequence). The CDR3 nucleotides are TGTGCCAGCAGTACCTCCGCGGGGGGGACTGAAGCTTTCTTT. Its protein product is CASSTSAGGTEAFF.

The chain combines TRBV5-1 with TRBJ2-3; D is perhaps TRBD2 (5 bases). In germline, CDR1 is SGHRS, CDR2 YFSETQ. This CDR3 region has 16 residues. Trimming left V 0 bases short and J 2 bases short, with 13 bases between. The CDR3 spells CASSLVQSGITDTQYF. DNA of the CDR3: TGCGCCAGCAGCTTGGTGCAGTCCGGGATCACAGATACGCAGTATTTT.

The V call is TRBV30, the J call TRBJ1-2; D gene uncertain. Germline assignment: CDR1 GTSNPN and CDR2 SVGIG (reference sequence). V dropped 1 base and J dropped 1 base, with 7 bases sitting between them. This CDR3 is built from 13 residues. CDR3 region: CAWSGQVNYGYTF. As DNA, the CDR3 is TGTGCCTGGAGTGGGCAGGTTAACTATGGCTACACCTTC.

This clone was seen a handful of times. Written as DNA, the CDR3 is TGTGCCAGCAGCTTGGGATGGGCGGGGGGAGACGAGCAGTACTTC. Protein product: CASSLGWAGGDEQYF. This rearrangement joins TRBV11-2 to TRBJ2-7; 8 bases map to TRBD2. Germline lookup yields CDR1 SGHAT and CDR2 FQNNGV. V shed 3 bases and J 5 bases; nucleotides not matched to a gene: 9. This CDR3 is built from 15 residues.

J is TRBJ1-4 and V is TRBV7-6, with 11 positions matching TRBD1. J was trimmed by 3 bases and V by 3 bases; bases with no gene match: 0. Germline CDR1 SGHVS, CDR2 FNYEAQ. The CDR3 length is 15 residues. The CDR3 spells CASSLGQGANEKLFF. Written as DNA, the CDR3 is TGTGCCAGCAGCTTGGGACAGGGGGCTAATGAAAAACTGTTTTTT.

This clone was detected once. J is TRBJ1-1 and V is TRBV7-2; D might be TRBD1 (6 bases). The CDR3 sequence is 13 residues long. Germline V gives CDR1 SGHTA, CDR2 FQGNSA. The V end was cut by 5 bases, the J end by 1 base, with 8 bases between. The CDR3 DNA is TGTGCCAGCAGCCGGGACAAGAACACTGAAGCTTTCTTT. Translation: CASSRDKNTEAFF.

This clone was seen once. The V call is TRBV7-9, the J call TRBJ1-5; 9 bases match TRBD1. The CDR3 covers 15 residues. CDR1 is SEHNR and CDR2 is FQNEAQ in the germline V gene (reference sequence). V was clipped by 5 bases and J by 6 bases; unmatched bases: 8. DNA for the CDR3: TGTGCCAGCAGCCCAAGGGGGGACAGGGTTCAGCCCCAGCATTTT. Translated: CASSPRGDRVQPQHF.

This clone has only one observation. This chain uses TRBV7-6 with TRBJ2-2; perhaps TRBD1 as D (6 bases). CDR3 length: 17 residues. V was shortened by 5 bases and J by 1 base, with 17 bases between the two germline ends. Germline V gene sequence: CDR1 SGHVS, CDR2 FNYEAQ. DNA of the CDR3: TGTGCCAGCAGCCCAGGGCGGGCAGGGGTGAACACCGGGGAGCTGTTTTTT. Translation: CASSPGRAGVNTGELFF. Together with reference TRBV7-6 and TRBJ2-2, the CDR3 gives the full variable domain: GAGVSQSPRYKVTKRGQDVALRCDPISGHVSLYWYRQALGQGPEFLTYFNYEAQQDKSGLPNDRFSAERPEGSISTLTIQRTEQRDSAMYRCASSPGRAGVNTGELFFGEGSRLTVL.

The chain couples TRBV28 to TRBJ2-1, with D possibly being TRBD1 (5 bases). The CDR3 is 13 residues long. Germline values: CDR1 MDHEN, CDR2 SYDVKM. Deletions cut 3 bases from V and 10 bases from J, with 13 bases between. The CDR3 loop is CASSLGRASEQFF. The CDR3 region has the DNA TGTGCCAGCAGTTTGGGCAGGGCCAGCGAGCAGTTCTTC.

The V and J genes are TRBV29-1 and TRBJ2-1, with 10 bases aligning to TRBD2. With 5 bases clipped from V and 5 bases from J, the junction kept 3 bases outside the gene matches. The CDR3 has 13 residues. Germline V gene data show CDR1 as SQVTM and CDR2 as ANQGSEA. The CDR3 reads CSVRAGGNNEQFF. CDR3 coding DNA: TGCAGCGTTCGAGCGGGGGGGAACAATGAGCAGTTCTTC.

V is TRBV5-1 and J is TRBJ1-1, with TRBD1 matching over 7 bases. The germline V gene encodes CDR1 SGHRS and CDR2 YFSETQ. Trimming took 4 bases from V and 1 from J; bases not matched to a gene: 7. The CDR3 is 15 amino acids. DNA of the CDR3: TGCGCCAGCAGCAGCAACAGGGGACGGAACACTGAAGCTTTCTTT. Translating gives CASSSNRGRNTEAFF.

This clone was seen a few times. V gene TRBV4-1 combines with J gene TRBJ1-4; a possible D gene is TRBD1 (5 bases). The CDR3 spans 16 residues. Germline loops: CDR1 MGHRA, CDR2 YSYEKL. The germline V and J ends were trimmed by 3 bases and 5 bases, with 16 bases remaining between them. This CDR3 reads CASSHNTRVQNEKLFF. As DNA, the CDR3 is TGCGCCAGCAGCCACAATACCAGGGTTCAGAATGAAAAACTGTTTTTT.

This chain joins TRBV7-8 and TRBJ1-2, with D tentatively TRBD1 (6 bases). V lost 8 bases and J lost 8, with 18 bases in between. CDR1 and CDR2 (germline): SGHVS, FQNEAQ. The CDR3 totals 13 residues. The CDR3: CASAPWGLGGYTF. CDR3 in DNA: TGTGCCAGCGCACCGTGGGGGCTGGGGGGCTACACCTTC.

The chain combines TRBV6-5 with TRBJ1-2; 8 bases align to TRBD1. The germline CDR1 and CDR2 sequences are MNHEY and SVGAGI. The CDR3 contains 14 residues. The V gene end was trimmed by 4 bases and the J gene end by 10 bases; junction bases not matched to a gene: 11. The CDR3 DNA is TGTGCCAGCAGTTCCCGACAGGGGATTAGTGACTACACCTTC. It translates to CASSSRQGISDYTF.

V usage is TRBV18 and J usage is TRBJ2-4; a weak D match, TRBD1 (7 bases). The CDR3 consists of 15 residues. V was cut by 2 bases and J by 10 bases, with 18 bases left in between. The germline gives CDR1 KGHSH, CDR2 LQKENI. The CDR3 loop reads CASSPSQGGTRIQYF. The CDR3 region has the DNA TGTGCCAGCTCACCATCCCAGGGGGGCACTAGAATTCAGTACTTC.

The chain combines TRBV28 with TRBJ1-4, with TRBD1 matching 9 bases. V was pared by 4 bases and J by 6 bases, with 3 bases of the junction left unmatched. Germline V gene data show CDR1 as MDHEN and CDR2 as SYDVKM. CDR3 length equals 14 residues. The CDR3 bases are TGTGCCAGCAGTTCGGACAGGGGTGATGAAAAACTGTTTTTT. This sequence encodes CASSSDRGDEKLFF.

The chain is built from TRBV5-4 and TRBJ1-2; TRBD1 matches 7 bases. The CDR3 runs 14 residues. From germline, CDR1 is SGHNT and CDR2 YYREEE (reference sequence). V trimming: 0 bases; J trimming: 3 bases; junction bases outside the gene matches: 2. Here the CDR3 reads CASSLEQGDYGYTF. The CDR3 DNA reads as TGTGCCAGCAGCTTGGAGCAGGGGGACTATGGCTACACCTTC.

CDR3 in amino acids: CASSGYRGEQYF. DNA of the CDR3: TGTGCCAGCAGTGGTTATAGGGGGGAGCAGTACTTC. The chain carries TRBV2 and TRBJ2-7; the D gene is possibly TRBD1 (6 bases). The germline V gene encodes CDR1 SNHLY and CDR2 FYNNEI. Trimming took 4 bases from V and 7 from J, leaving 11 bases between them. The CDR3 runs to 12 residues.

The CDR3 is CSVLTGVNNQPQHF. The DNA for the CDR3 is TGCAGCGTTCTCACAGGGGTTAACAATCAGCCCCAGCATTTT. V is TRBV29-1 and J is TRBJ1-5; 7 nucleotides align to TRBD1. Germline V gene data show CDR1 as SQVTM and CDR2 as ANQGSEA. The CDR3 runs to 14 residues. V lost 5 bases to trimming and J lost 3 bases; unmatched junction nucleotides: 7.

The CDR3 loop is CASSRDPNSPLHF. The CDR3 bases are TGTGCCAGCAGTCGCGATCCCAATTCACCCCTCCACTTT. The chain couples TRBV28 to TRBJ1-6; unclear D gene. Trimming stripped 5 bases from V and 7 bases from J, with 9 bases between. Germline V gene lookup returns CDR1 MDHEN and CDR2 SYDVKM. This CDR3 contains 13 residues.

Points on this clone: This same CDR3 is encoded by further DNA sequences in the sample. V gene TRBV7-2 combines with J gene TRBJ1-4; 7 nucleotides agree with TRBD1. The CDR3 extends over 14 amino acids. Trimming at V came to 5 bases and at J to 8 bases, leaving 8 bases not matched to a gene. The germline V gene has CDR1 SGHTA and CDR2 FQGNSA. The CDR3 nucleotides read TGTGCCAGCAGCAGAGGGGGCGCGGGAGAAAAACTGTTTTTT. This gives the protein CASSRGGAGEKLFF.